This entry lists 26 T cell receptor beta chains sequenced from one sample in a study of response to subunit inactivated influenza vaccine. TCRdb itself ran the RT-PCR reads through MiXCR, one entry per CDR3 protein. The sample carries 650,000 to 700,000 distinct CDR3 sequences, 15% to 18% recorded once. Here the sequenced sample was PBMCs from blood, taken 12 days after vaccination. The receptor set was obtained from a man aged 45 to 65 who received an inactivated influenza vaccine.

This sequence joins TRBV6-5 and TRBJ1-4; tentatively, D is TRBD1 (6 bases). This CDR3 is built from 16 residues. The V gene's germline CDR1 is MNHEY and CDR2 SVGAGI. V lost 4 bases, J lost 3 bases, and 15 bases lay in between. CDR3 residues: CASSSSDRRPNEKLFF. The CDR3 DNA reads TGTGCCAGCAGTTCCTCGGACAGACGGCCTAATGAAAAACTGTTTTTT.

This clonotype showed up just a few times. The chain joins TRBV20-1 to TRBJ2-2; 7 bases map to TRBD2. CDR3 length: 15 amino acids. CDR1 and CDR2 (germline): DFQATT, SNEGSKA (reference sequence). J lost 2 bases, V lost 3 bases, and 6 bases had no gene match. Here the CDR3 DNA reads TGCAGTGCTAGTGATGCGGGAGCTAACACCGGGGAGCTGTTTTTT. Amino acids: CSASDAGANTGELFF.

The chain uses TRBV20-1 and TRBJ1-2; D call uncertain. Trimming removed 5 bases from V and 8 bases from J, with 15 bases in between. The CDR3 is made up of 12 amino acids. Germline loops: CDR1 DFQATT, CDR2 SNEGSKA (reference sequence). The CDR3 sequence is CSAWTPRGGYTF. CDR3 nucleotide sequence: TGCAGTGCTTGGACTCCACGCGGGGGCTACACCTTC.

J is TRBJ2-5 and V is TRBV15; D call uncertain. V shed 0 bases and J shed 3 bases, with 11 bases lying between them. Germline V gives CDR1 LNHNV, CDR2 YYDKDF (reference sequence). This CDR3 contains 15 residues. The CDR3 sequence: CATSRDLRAEETQYF. CDR3 DNA sequence: TGTGCCACCAGCAGAGATCTTAGGGCGGAAGAGACCCAGTACTTC.

The chain recombines TRBV20-1 with TRBJ2-5; 10 bases are shared with TRBD1. This CDR3 is 15 amino acids long. The junction had 8 bases not matched to a gene; V was cut back by 6 bases and J by 1 base. Germline-derived CDR1 and CDR2 are DFQATT and SNEGSKA (reference sequence). Here the CDR3 reads CSALGTGVSQETQYF. CDR3 sequence (DNA): TGCAGTGCGCTTGGGACAGGGGTGTCCCAAGAGACCCAGTACTTC.

This clonotype was counted only a few times. The chain links TRBV14 to TRBJ2-3, with D unclear. Trimming took off 4 bases at V and 4 bases at J, with 9 bases between the two ends. The V gene's germline CDR1 is SGHDN and CDR2 FVKESK. This CDR3 spans 13 amino acids. The CDR3 reads CASSRSIADTQYF. In DNA, the CDR3 is TGTGCCAGCAGCCGCAGCATAGCAGATACGCAGTATTTT.

This clonotype was counted a few times. The chain employs TRBV11-2 and TRBJ2-2; D is perhaps TRBD2 (5 bases). The ends were cut back, 4 bases at V and 4 bases at J, with 10 bases in the middle. The CDR3 sequence is 14 residues long. The germline gives CDR1 SGHAT, CDR2 FQNNGV. The CDR3 DNA follows: TGTGCCAGCAGCTCCAGAGGGATCACCGGGGAGCTGTTTTTT. Its protein product is CASSSRGITGELFF.

The chain carries TRBV20-1 and TRBJ2-7, with 11 bases aligning to TRBD2. The CDR3 has 15 amino acids. V lost 3 bases and J lost 4; bases outside the gene matches: 8. Germline assignment: CDR1 DFQATT and CDR2 SNEGSKA (reference sequence). CDR3 residues: CSASASGRLWYEQYF. In DNA, the CDR3 is TGCAGTGCTAGTGCTAGCGGGAGGCTCTGGTACGAGCAGTACTTC.

This clonotype was observed a few times. This chain uses TRBV7-9 with TRBJ2-1, with D perhaps TRBD2 (5 bases). Looked up from germline, CDR1 is SEHNR and CDR2 is FQNEAQ (reference sequence). CDR3 size: 13 residues. The V gene lost 8 bases and the J gene lost 5 bases, with 13 bases spanning the gap. CDR3 protein: CASHLRGNNEQFF. The CDR3 DNA reads as TGTGCCAGCCACCTTCGGGGAAACAATGAGCAGTTCTTC.

V gene TRBV12-3 or TRBV12-4 combines with J gene TRBJ1-3, with D possibly being TRBD1 (6 bases). V was trimmed by 3 bases and J by 8 bases, leaving 8 bases between them. There are 12 residues in the CDR3. This CDR3 reads CASSLGADTIYF. The CDR3 DNA sequence: TGTGCCAGCAGTTTGGGGGCGGACACCATATATTTT.

Only a few counts were recorded for this clonotype. The chain is built from TRBV28 and TRBJ2-1, with unresolved D. This CDR3 comprises 14 residues. CDR1 and CDR2 (germline): MDHEN, SYDVKM. V was pared by 0 bases and J by 9 bases, with 12 bases between. For the CDR3, the DNA is TGTGCCAGCAGTTTATGGTCTGACCGACCTGAGCAGTTCTTC. It translates to CASSLWSDRPEQFF.

At least ten counts were recorded for this clonotype. The chain links TRBV7-2 to TRBJ2-3; D perhaps matches TRBD2 (6 bases). The V end lost 1 base, the J end lost 15 bases, and 11 bases lay between the germline ends. CDR3 length: 11 residues. CDR1 and CDR2 from the germline V gene are SGHTA and FQGNSA. DNA for the CDR3: TGTGCCAGCAGCTTAGGCGGGACCAGATATTTT. Translated: CASSLGGTRYF.

This clonotype was observed a few times. The chain carries TRBV12-3 or TRBV12-4 and TRBJ2-4; D is undetermined. The germline V and J ends were trimmed by 5 bases and 7 bases, with 9 bases remaining between them. This CDR3 comprises 12 residues. Here the CDR3 DNA reads TGTGCCAGCAGTCGGCTGGCTAACATTCAGTACTTC. Translation gives CASSRLANIQYF.

Ten or more counts support this clonotype. The V and J genes are TRBV2 and TRBJ2-7; D possibly corresponds to TRBD1 (5 bases). The ends were cut back, 8 bases at V and 5 bases at J, with 19 bases in the middle. This CDR3 region has 14 residues. Germline values: CDR1 SNHLY, CDR2 FYNNEI. The CDR3 spells CASSPYGALNEQYF. The CDR3 nucleotides read TGTGCCAGCTCTCCCTATGGGGCCTTAAACGAGCAGTACTTC.

V and J are TRBV20-1 and TRBJ1-2, with 8 bases identical to TRBD1. V lost 4 bases, J lost 7 bases, and 5 bases stayed unmatched. The CDR3 contains 12 residues. Germline CDR1 reads DFQATT; CDR2 reads SNEGSKA (reference sequence). CDR3 loop: CSAKQGVGGYTF. For the CDR3, the DNA is TGCAGTGCTAAACAGGGGGTAGGTGGCTACACCTTC.

This clonotype occurred a few times. The chain links TRBV18 to TRBJ2-1; no definite D call. V was trimmed by 2 bases and J by 4 bases, leaving 12 bases between them. This CDR3 has 15 residues. The germline CDR1 and CDR2 sequences are KGHSH and LQKENI. This chain's CDR3 is CASSPLTTVYNEQFF. CDR3 DNA sequence: TGTGCCAGCTCACCATTAACGACCGTATACAATGAGCAGTTCTTC.

This clonotype was counted only a few times. CDR3 loop: CASSLIGADSQKIRGGTQYF. CDR3 nucleotides: TGTGCCAGCAGCTTAATCGGTGCGGACAGTCAGAAAATTAGAGGGGGGACCCAGTACTTC. V gene TRBV11-2 combines with J gene TRBJ2-5, with D tentatively TRBD1 (6 bases). Germline assignment: CDR1 SGHAT and CDR2 FQNNGV. The CDR3 has 20 amino acids. V shed 2 bases and J shed 7 bases, with 32 bases lying between them.

This clonotype appeared a few times. V usage is TRBV6-2 or TRBV6-3 and J usage is TRBJ2-1; the D gene could be TRBD1 or TRBD2 (5 bases each). CDR3 size: 16 residues. The ends were cut back, 2 bases at V and 8 bases at J, with 19 bases in the middle. Per the germline V gene, CDR1 is MNHEY and CDR2 is SVGEGT. CDR3 in amino acids: CASSYSFGLEGHEQFF. DNA of the CDR3: TGTGCCAGCAGTTACAGTTTTGGCCTCGAGGGACATGAGCAGTTCTTC.

This clonotype was seen a handful of times. This may come from a read error, since a much larger clone is one base off. The chain is built from TRBV20-1 and TRBJ2-4; no definite D call. The CDR3 is 11 amino acids. CDR1 is DFQATT and CDR2 is SNEGSKA in the germline V gene (reference sequence). DNA for the CDR3: TGCAGTGTTAGACTTTTAGACATTCAGTACTTC. Translating it yields CSVRLLDIQYF.

The chain has TRBV4-2 and TRBJ2-1, with D perhaps TRBD2 (6 bases). Trimming took off 3 bases at V and 8 bases at J, with 17 bases between the two ends. The CDR3 totals 15 residues. CDR1 is LGHNA and CDR2 is YNFKEQ in the germline V gene. The CDR3 DNA follows: TGTGCCAGCAGCCACGCGGGACCAACTCGCCATGAGCAGTTCTTC. This encodes CASSHAGPTRHEQFF.

This sequence joins TRBV7-6 and TRBJ2-6; D perhaps matches TRBD2 (6 bases). Deletions cut 3 bases from V and 4 bases from J, with 13 bases between. Germline V CDR1 and CDR2: SGHVS, FNYEAQ. This CDR3 contains 16 residues. This chain's CDR3 is CASSLGEVAGANVLTF. CDR3 sequence (DNA): TGTGCCAGCAGCTTGGGGGAGGTAGCCGGGGCCAACGTCCTGACTTTC.

This clonotype was detected only a few times. The chain carries TRBV20-1 and TRBJ2-5; D possibly corresponds to TRBD2 (5 bases). CDR1 and CDR2 from the germline V gene are DFQATT and SNEGSKA (reference sequence). Trimming took off 2 bases at V and 4 bases at J, with 11 bases between the two ends. CDR3 length equals 13 residues. This CDR3 reads CSARRRAGETQYF. The CDR3 DNA sequence: TGCAGTGCTAGAAGAAGGGCGGGAGAGACCCAGTACTTC.

V gene TRBV6-1 combines with J gene TRBJ2-2, with 8 bases fitting TRBD2. The CDR3 extends over 15 amino acids. CDR1 MNHNS and CDR2 SASEGT come from the germline V gene. After removal of 10 bases from V and 5 bases from J, the junction contained 12 bases not matched to a gene. The CDR3 protein is CATEPGLAGTGELFF. The CDR3 DNA sequence: TGTGCCACCGAGCCCGGGTTAGCGGGAACCGGGGAGCTGTTTTTT.

This clonotype was detected only a few times. The chain recombines TRBV6-2 or TRBV6-3 with TRBJ1-5; D remains ambiguous. V lost 4 bases, J lost 3 bases, and 13 bases lay in between. From germline, CDR1 is MNHEY and CDR2 SVGEGT. This CDR3 is built from 15 residues. CDR3 sequence: CASSSWATSNQPQHF. The CDR3 bases are TGTGCCAGCAGTTCTTGGGCAACCTCCAATCAGCCCCAGCATTTT.

This clonotype was seen many times. The chain joins TRBV15 to TRBJ1-3; a weak D match, TRBD1 (5 bases). The CDR3 spans 16 residues. Germline assignment: CDR1 LNHNV and CDR2 YYDKDF (reference sequence). V gave up 7 bases and J gave up 2 bases, with 18 bases separating them. The CDR3 is CATKEGTLKAGNTIYF. Here the CDR3 DNA reads TGTGCCACCAAAGAGGGGACTTTGAAGGCTGGAAACACCATATATTTT. The whole variable domain, filled in from reference TRBV15 and TRBJ1-3, reads DAMVIQNPRYQVTQFGKPVTLSCSQTLNHNVMYWYQQKSSQAPKLLFHYYDKDFNNEADTPDNFQSRRPNTSFCFLDIRSPGLGDTAMYLCATKEGTLKAGNTIYFGEGSWLTVV.

The chain carries TRBV6-1 and TRBJ2-1, with 10 positions matching TRBD2. V gave up 6 bases and J gave up 6 bases; unmatched junction bases: 8. The CDR3 sequence is 15 residues long. CDR1 and CDR2 from the germline V gene are MNHNS and SASEGT. The CDR3 region is CASSLLAGERNEQFF. CDR3 sequence (DNA): TGTGCCAGCAGCCTTCTAGCGGGAGAGCGCAATGAGCAGTTCTTC.